The clone carrying this TCR beta chain was found once. TCRdb processed the 5' RACE reads anew with MiXCR; each CDR3 protein has one entry. The table has 250,000 or so distinct CDR3 sequences, about 24% seen once; the top ten hold approximately 0.61%. The CDR3 covers 12 residues. The V gene's germline CDR1 is SNHLY and CDR2 FYNNEI. V was pared by 7 bases and J by 13 bases, with 17 bases between. These data originate in a study of CD8 T cells in ankylosing spondylitis. The sequenced sample consisted of blood, either unsorted or a sorted T cell fraction (not recorded which). This chain links TRBV2 with TRBJ1-3; D ambiguous. This sequence was found in a male donor with ankylosing spondylitis or in good health (not recorded which). The CDR3: CASTIRHGSIYF. CDR3 in DNA: TGTGCCAGCACGATCAGACACGGTTCAATATATTTT.